The entry below describes one T cell receptor beta chain. Its specificity is not known. The data derive from a study of cytomegalovirus exposure and HLA in healthy donors. Points from the study as a whole: Investigators reported under 200 TCR beta chains as tied to cytomegalovirus. Analysis performed later showed TCR beta chains linked to HLA being more clonally expanded than equally common others. Presence/absence comparisons presumed near-even sequencing depth among donors. Earlier analysis yielded a pattern in which most TCR beta V segments were productive about 90% or about 30% of the time.

With 60 Vbeta and 13 Jbeta primers, the PCR was carried out. Sequenced by immunoSEQ multiplex PCR; TCRdb stores in-frame clones only, minus some. The profile shows around 150,000 clones, 65% to 85% of them singletons. Material: PBMCs. This clonotype was sampled from a woman between 40 and 50 years old in good health and CMV-seropositive.

The CDR3 coding sequence is TGCGCCAGCAGCTTGACAGGGATGAACACCGGGGAGCTGTTTTTT. It specifies CASSLTGMNTGELFF. The rearrangement links TRBV5-1 to TRBJ2-2, with TRBD1 as a possible D gene (6 bases). CDR1 is SGHRS and CDR2 is YFSETQ in the germline V gene. The CDR3 is made up of 15 amino acids. V was cut by 1 base and J by 1 base, with 8 bases left in between. The full variable domain, completed using reference TRBV5-1 and TRBJ2-2, is KAGVTQTPRYLIKTRGQQVTLSCSPISGHRSVSWYQQTPGQGLQFLFEYFSETQRNKGNFPGRFSGRQFSNSRSEMNVSTLELGDSALYLCASSLTGMNTGELFFGEGSRLTVL.